This TCR beta chain emerged from a study of T cells of healthy individuals. TCRdb used MiXCR to reprocess the 5' RACE reads, holding one entry per CDR3 protein. The sample yields 100,000 or so distinct CDR3 sequences, 17% seen once. This clonotype was found many times. V was clipped by 5 bases and J by 6 bases, with 16 bases between them. From germline, CDR1 is KGHSH and CDR2 LQKENI. This CDR3 has 14 residues. The rearrangement uses TRBV18 and TRBJ1-1, with D maybe TRBD1 (5 bases). The clonotype was recovered from a human donor in good health. As DNA, the CDR3 is TGTGCCAGCTCATCCCAGGGTGCTGGCGCTGAAGCTTTCTTT. The encoded protein is CASSSQGAGAEAFF.